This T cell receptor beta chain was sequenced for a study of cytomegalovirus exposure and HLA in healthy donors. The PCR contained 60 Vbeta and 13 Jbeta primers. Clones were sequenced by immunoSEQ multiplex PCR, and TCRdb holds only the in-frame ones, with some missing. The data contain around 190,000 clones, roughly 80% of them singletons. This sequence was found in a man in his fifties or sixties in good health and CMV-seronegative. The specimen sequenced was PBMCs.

The CDR3 DNA follows: TGCGCCATCGCGGCGGACATCTACGAAGAGCAGTACTTC. Protein product: CAIAADIYEEQYF. The rearrangement uses TRBV10-2 and TRBJ2-5, with a weak D call TRBD1 (5 bases). The CDR3 has 13 residues. Germline V gives CDR1 WSHSY, CDR2 SAAADI. The germline V and J ends were trimmed by 10 bases and 11 bases, with 23 bases remaining between them.